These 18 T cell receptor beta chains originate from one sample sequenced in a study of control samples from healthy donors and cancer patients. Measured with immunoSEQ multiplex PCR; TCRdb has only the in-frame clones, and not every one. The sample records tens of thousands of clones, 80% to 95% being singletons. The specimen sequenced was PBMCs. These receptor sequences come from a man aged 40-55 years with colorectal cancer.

This chain's CDR3 is CAWRGDRPNTEAFF. For the CDR3, the DNA is TGTGCCTGGAGGGGGGACAGGCCGAACACTGAAGCTTTCTTT. The V and J genes are TRBV30 and TRBJ1-1; 8 bases match TRBD1. After removal of 3 bases from V and 1 base from J, the junction contained 4 bases not matched to a gene. The CDR3 totals 14 residues. Germline V gene data show CDR1 as GTSNPN and CDR2 as SVGIG (reference sequence).

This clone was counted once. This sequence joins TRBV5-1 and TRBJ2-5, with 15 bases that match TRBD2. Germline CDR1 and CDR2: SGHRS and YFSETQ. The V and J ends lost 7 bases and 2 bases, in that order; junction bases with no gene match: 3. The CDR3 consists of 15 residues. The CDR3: CASGTSGGPQETQYF. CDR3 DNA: TGCGCCAGCGGGACTAGCGGGGGGCCTCAAGAGACCCAGTACTTC.

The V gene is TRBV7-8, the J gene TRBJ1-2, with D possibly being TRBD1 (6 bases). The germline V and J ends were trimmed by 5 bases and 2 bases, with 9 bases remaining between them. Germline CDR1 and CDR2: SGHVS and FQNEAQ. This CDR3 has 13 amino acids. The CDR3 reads CASSPDRNYGYTF. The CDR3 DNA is TGTGCCAGCAGCCCGGACAGAAACTATGGCTACACCTTC.

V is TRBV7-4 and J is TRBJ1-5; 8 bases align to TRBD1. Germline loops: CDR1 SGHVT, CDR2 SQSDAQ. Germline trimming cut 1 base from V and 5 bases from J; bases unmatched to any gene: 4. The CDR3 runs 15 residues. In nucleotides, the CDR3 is TGTGCCAGCAGCTTAGGGACAGGGAGGGATCAGCCCCAGCATTTT. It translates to CASSLGTGRDQPQHF.

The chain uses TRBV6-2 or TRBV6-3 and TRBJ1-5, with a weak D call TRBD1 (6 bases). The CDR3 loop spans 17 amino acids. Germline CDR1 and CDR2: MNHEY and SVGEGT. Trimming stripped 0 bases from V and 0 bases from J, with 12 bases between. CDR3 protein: CASSYSARGHSNQPQHF. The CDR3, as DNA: TGTGCCAGCAGTTACTCGGCCAGGGGACATAGCAATCAGCCCCAGCATTTT.

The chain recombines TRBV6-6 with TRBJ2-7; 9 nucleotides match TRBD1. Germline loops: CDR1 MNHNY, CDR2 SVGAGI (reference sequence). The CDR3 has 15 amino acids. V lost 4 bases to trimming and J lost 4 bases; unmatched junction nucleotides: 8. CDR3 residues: CASSFPGQGFYEQYF. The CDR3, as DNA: TGTGCCAGCAGTTTCCCGGGACAGGGCTTTTACGAGCAGTACTTC.

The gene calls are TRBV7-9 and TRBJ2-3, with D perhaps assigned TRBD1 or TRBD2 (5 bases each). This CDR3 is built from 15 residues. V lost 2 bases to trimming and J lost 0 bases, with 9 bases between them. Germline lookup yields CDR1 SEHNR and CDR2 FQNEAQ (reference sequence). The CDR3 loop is CASSLRDASTDTQYF. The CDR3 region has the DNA TGTGCCAGCAGCTTAAGGGACGCAAGCACAGATACGCAGTATTTT.

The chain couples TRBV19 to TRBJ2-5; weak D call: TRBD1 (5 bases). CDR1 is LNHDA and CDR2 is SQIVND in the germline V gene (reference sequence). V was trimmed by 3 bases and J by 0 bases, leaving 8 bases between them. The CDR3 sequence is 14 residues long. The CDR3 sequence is CASSIQGNQETQYF. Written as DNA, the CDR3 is TGTGCCAGTAGTATCCAGGGCAACCAAGAGACCCAGTACTTC.

The CDR3 DNA is TGTGCCAGCAGTGACAGGGACGCCAGAAATCAGCCCCAGCATTTT. This sequence encodes CASSDRDARNQPQHF. The chain employs TRBV6-4 and TRBJ1-5; D is perhaps TRBD1 (5 bases). V shed 2 bases and J shed 4 bases, with 12 bases lying between them. The CDR3 consists of 15 residues. The germline V gene has CDR1 MRHNA and CDR2 SNTAGT.

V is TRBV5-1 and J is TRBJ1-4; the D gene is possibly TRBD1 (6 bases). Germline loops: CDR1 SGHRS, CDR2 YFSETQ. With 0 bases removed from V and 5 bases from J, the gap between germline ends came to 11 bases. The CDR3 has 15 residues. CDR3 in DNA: TGCGCCAGCAGCTTGGCTGGGGGCGCGAATGAAAAACTGTTTTTT. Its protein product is CASSLAGGANEKLFF. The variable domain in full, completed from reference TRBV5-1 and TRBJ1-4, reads KAGVTQTPRYLIKTRGQQVTLSCSPISGHRSVSWYQQTPGQGLQFLFEYFSETQRNKGNFPGRFSGRQFSNSRSEMNVSTLELGDSALYLCASSLAGGANEKLFFGSGTQLSVL.

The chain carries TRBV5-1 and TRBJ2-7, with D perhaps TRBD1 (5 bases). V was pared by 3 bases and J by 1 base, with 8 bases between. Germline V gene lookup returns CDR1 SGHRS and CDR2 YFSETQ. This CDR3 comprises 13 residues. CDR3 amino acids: CASSSQASYEQYF. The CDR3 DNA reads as TGCGCCAGCAGCTCACAGGCGTCCTACGAGCAGTACTTC.

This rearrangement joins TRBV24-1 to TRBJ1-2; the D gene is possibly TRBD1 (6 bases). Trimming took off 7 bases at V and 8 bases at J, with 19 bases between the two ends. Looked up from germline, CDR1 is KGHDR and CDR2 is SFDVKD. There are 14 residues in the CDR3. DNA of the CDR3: TGTGCCACCAGAGGGGGGGCCGGCGAGTCCGGCTACACCTTC. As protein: CATRGGAGESGYTF.

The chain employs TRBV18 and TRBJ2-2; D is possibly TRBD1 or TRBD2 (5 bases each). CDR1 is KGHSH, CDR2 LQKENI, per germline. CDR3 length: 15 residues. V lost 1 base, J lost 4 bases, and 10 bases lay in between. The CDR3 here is CASSPQGTPTGELFF. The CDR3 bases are TGTGCCAGCTCACCACAGGGGACCCCCACCGGGGAGCTGTTTTTT.

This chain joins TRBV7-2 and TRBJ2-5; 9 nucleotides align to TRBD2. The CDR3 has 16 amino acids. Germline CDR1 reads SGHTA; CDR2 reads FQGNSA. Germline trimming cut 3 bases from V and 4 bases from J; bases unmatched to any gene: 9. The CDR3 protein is CASSLRRGGLPETQYF. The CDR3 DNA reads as TGTGCCAGCAGCTTGCGGCGGGGGGGCCTCCCAGAGACCCAGTACTTC.

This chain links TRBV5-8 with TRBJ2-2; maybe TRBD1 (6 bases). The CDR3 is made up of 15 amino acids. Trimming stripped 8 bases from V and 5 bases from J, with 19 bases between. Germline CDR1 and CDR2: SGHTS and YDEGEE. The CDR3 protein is CASILTGRITGELFF. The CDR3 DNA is TGTGCCAGTATCCTCACAGGGAGAATAACCGGGGAGCTGTTTTTT.

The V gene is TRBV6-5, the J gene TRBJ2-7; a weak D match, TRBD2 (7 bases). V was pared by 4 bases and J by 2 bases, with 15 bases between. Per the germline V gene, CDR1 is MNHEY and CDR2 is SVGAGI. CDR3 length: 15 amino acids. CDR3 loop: CASSSPKGGAYEQYF. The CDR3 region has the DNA TGTGCCAGCAGTTCCCCCAAGGGGGGGGCCTACGAGCAGTACTTC.

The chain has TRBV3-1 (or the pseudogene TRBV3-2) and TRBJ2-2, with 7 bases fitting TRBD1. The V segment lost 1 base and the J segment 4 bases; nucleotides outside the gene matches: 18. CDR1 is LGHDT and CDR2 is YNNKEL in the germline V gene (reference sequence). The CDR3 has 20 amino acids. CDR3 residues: CASSQGGKTGPKTTTGELFF. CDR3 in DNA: TGTGCCAGCAGCCAAGGTGGGAAGACAGGGCCCAAAACCACCACCGGGGAGCTGTTTTTT.

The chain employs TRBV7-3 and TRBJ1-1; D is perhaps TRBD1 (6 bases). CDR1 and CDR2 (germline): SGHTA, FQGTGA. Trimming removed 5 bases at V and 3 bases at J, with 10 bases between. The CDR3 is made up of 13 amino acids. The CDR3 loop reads CASSRQGYTEAFF. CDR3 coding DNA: TGTGCCAGCAGCCGCCAGGGGTACACTGAAGCTTTCTTT.